This T cell receptor (beta chain) originates from a study of shared clonotypes between healthy human individuals. The study's findings and limits: Larger estimated richness was generally recorded for naive subsets relative to memory subsets.

A word on this clone: Its antigen remains unidentified.

The investigators split CD4+ cells into a CD45RA+ naive subset and a CD45RA-negative memory subset. An assay was performed, and its level was deep. The method was immunoSEQ multiplex PCR; TCRdb's version includes in-frame clones alone and lacks a portion of them. The sample holds approximately 2.5 million clones, just over 90% seen once. The sample comprised naive CD4+ T cells sorted from blood. As to subset: CD45RA+ positively selected. This TCR was recovered from a man aged 18 to 35 in good health.

CDR3 sequence: CASSLARDRPYEQYF. CDR3 DNA sequence: TGTGCCAGCAGTTTAGCCCGGGACAGACCCTACGAGCAGTACTTC. The chain uses TRBV28 and TRBJ2-7, with 7 positions matching TRBD1. This CDR3 has 15 amino acids. V lost 2 bases to trimming and J lost 2 bases; unmatched junction nucleotides: 6. Germline assignment: CDR1 MDHEN and CDR2 SYDVKM.